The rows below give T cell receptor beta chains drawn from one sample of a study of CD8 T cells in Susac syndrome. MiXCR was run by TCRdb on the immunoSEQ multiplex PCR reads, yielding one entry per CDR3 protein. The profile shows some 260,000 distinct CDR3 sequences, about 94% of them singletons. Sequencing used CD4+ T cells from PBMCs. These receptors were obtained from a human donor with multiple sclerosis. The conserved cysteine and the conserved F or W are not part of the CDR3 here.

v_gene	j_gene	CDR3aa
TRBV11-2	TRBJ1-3	ASSLQSSGNTIY
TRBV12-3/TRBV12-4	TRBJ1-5	ASTLARGQDNQPQH
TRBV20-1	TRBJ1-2	SARVDGGIYGYT
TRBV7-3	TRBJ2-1	ASSFPRTGNDNEQF
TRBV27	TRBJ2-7	ASSLRPTGIPYEQY
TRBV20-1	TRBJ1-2	SARGTLLTDTTYGYT
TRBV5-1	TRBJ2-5	ASSSETLETQY
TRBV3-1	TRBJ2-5	ASSQPLRGETQY
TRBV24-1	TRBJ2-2	ATQLTGAAGELF
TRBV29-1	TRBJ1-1	SKTREVNTEAF